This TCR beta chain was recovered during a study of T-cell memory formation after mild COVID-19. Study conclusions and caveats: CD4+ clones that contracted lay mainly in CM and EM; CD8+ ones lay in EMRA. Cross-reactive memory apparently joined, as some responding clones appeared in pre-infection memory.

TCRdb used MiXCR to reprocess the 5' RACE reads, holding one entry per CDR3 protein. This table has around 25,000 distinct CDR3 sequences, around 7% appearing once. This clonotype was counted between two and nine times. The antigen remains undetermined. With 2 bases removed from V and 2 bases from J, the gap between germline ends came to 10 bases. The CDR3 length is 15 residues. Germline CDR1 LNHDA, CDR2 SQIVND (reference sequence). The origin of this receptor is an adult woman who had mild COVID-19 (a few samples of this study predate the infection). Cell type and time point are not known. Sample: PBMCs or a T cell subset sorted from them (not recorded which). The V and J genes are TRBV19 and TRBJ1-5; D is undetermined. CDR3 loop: CASSIFGRGNQPQHF. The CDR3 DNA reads TGTGCCAGTAGTATATTCGGGCGAGGCAATCAGCCCCAGCATTTT.